The 12 T cell receptor beta chains reported below all come from one sample, sequenced in a study of blood T cell repertoires in COVID-19. Measured with immunoSEQ multiplex PCR; TCRdb has only the in-frame clones, and not every one. Found here are 90,000 to 100,000 clones, about 86% of them singletons; the top ten hold less than 2%. Input material: peripheral blood. The receptors here all came from a man older than 75 with acute or convalescent COVID-19.

The CDR3 protein is CASSLSSDRGTGELFF. Here the CDR3 DNA reads TGCGCCAGCAGCTTGAGTAGTGACAGGGGTACCGGGGAGCTGTTTTTT. This chain uses TRBV5-1 with TRBJ2-2, with 8 bases fitting TRBD1. Trimming removed 1 base from V and 5 bases from J; junction bases left unmatched: 7. The germline V gene encodes CDR1 SGHRS and CDR2 YFSETQ. The CDR3 has 16 residues. Supplemented by reference TRBV5-1 and TRBJ2-2, the full variable domain reads KAGVTQTPRYLIKTRGQQVTLSCSPISGHRSVSWYQQTPGQGLQFLFEYFSETQRNKGNFPGRFSGRQFSNSRSEMNVSTLELGDSALYLCASSLSSDRGTGELFFGEGSRLTVL.

The chain couples TRBV15 to TRBJ1-1; 9 positions match TRBD1. V lost 0 bases, J lost 0 bases, and 14 bases stayed unmatched. The CDR3 sequence is 20 residues long. Germline V gene data show CDR1 as LNHNV and CDR2 as YYDKDF (reference sequence). This chain's CDR3 is CATSRDRTGTGWALNTEAFF. Written as DNA, the CDR3 is TGTGCCACCAGCAGAGATCGGACCGGGACAGGGTGGGCATTGAACACTGAAGCTTTCTTT.

The chain is built from TRBV3-1 (or the pseudogene TRBV3-2) and TRBJ2-7; TRBD2 matches 7 bases. The V gene's germline CDR1 is LGHDT and CDR2 YNNKEL (reference sequence). V shed 0 bases and J 0 bases; nucleotides not matched to a gene: 5. There are 16 residues in the CDR3. The CDR3 nucleotides are TGTGCCAGCAGCCAAGACCTAGCGGCGGCCTCCTACGAGCAGTACTTC. It specifies CASSQDLAAASYEQYF.

The chain joins TRBV20-1 to TRBJ2-1; TRBD1 is a possible D gene (5 bases). This CDR3 has 12 residues. The germline gives CDR1 DFQATT, CDR2 SNEGSKA (reference sequence). The V and J ends lost 3 bases and 4 bases respectively, with 7 bases between them. CDR3 in DNA: TGCAGTGCTAGTGACAGATACAATGAGCAGTTCTTC. Translating it yields CSASDRYNEQFF.

The chain is built from TRBV11-2 and TRBJ2-4; TRBD2 might be the D (5 bases). CDR3 length: 14 residues. V was trimmed by 0 bases and J by 8 bases, leaving 11 bases between them. The germline CDR1 and CDR2 sequences are SGHAT and FQNNGV. The CDR3 is CASSLERGQYIQYF. The CDR3 bases are TGTGCCAGCAGCTTAGAACGGGGTCAGTACATTCAGTACTTC.

The chain couples TRBV9 to TRBJ2-3; TRBD1 matches at 7 bases. CDR3 length: 15 amino acids. The V gene's germline CDR1 is SGDLS and CDR2 YYNGEE. Trimming removed 3 bases from V and 0 bases from J; junction bases left unmatched: 4. The CDR3 is CASSATGMSTDTQYF. CDR3 bases: TGTGCCAGCAGCGCGACAGGGATGAGCACAGATACGCAGTATTTT.

This clone was picked up one time. The chain carries TRBV5-4 and TRBJ2-7; TRBD1 agrees at 9 bases. The CDR3 loop spans 14 amino acids. V trimming: 4 bases; J trimming: 0 bases; junction bases outside the gene matches: 2. Germline V gene data show CDR1 as SGHNT and CDR2 as YYREEE (reference sequence). The chain's CDR3 is CASSQQGASYEQYF. The CDR3 bases are TGTGCCAGCAGCCAACAGGGGGCCTCCTACGAGCAGTACTTC.

The chain is built from TRBV3-1 (or the pseudogene TRBV3-2) and TRBJ2-2; 16 nucleotides align to TRBD2. The CDR3 has 17 amino acids. The trim removed 4 bases at V and 6 bases at J, leaving 5 bases unmatched. Germline-derived CDR1 and CDR2 are LGHDT and YNNKEL (reference sequence). The CDR3 nucleotides read TGTGCCAGCAGCCCCCCGGGACTAGCGGGAGGGCCCGGGGAGCTGTTTTTT. It yields the protein CASSPPGLAGGPGELFF.

The gene calls are TRBV18 and TRBJ2-7, with D perhaps TRBD2 (6 bases). The length of the CDR3 is 13 residues. Looked up from germline, CDR1 is KGHSH and CDR2 is LQKENI. The V and J ends lost 2 bases and 2 bases respectively, with 7 bases between them. The CDR3 is CASSPSGAYEQYF. In DNA form, the CDR3 reads TGTGCCAGCTCACCATCGGGGGCCTACGAGCAGTACTTC.

The V gene is TRBV6-5, the J gene TRBJ2-1; 10 nucleotides line up with TRBD2. The germline gives CDR1 MNHEY, CDR2 SVGAGI. The CDR3 consists of 14 residues. V lost 4 bases and J lost 10; bases outside the gene matches: 7. The CDR3 protein is CASSSSGSLREQFF. DNA of the CDR3: TGTGCCAGCAGTTCTAGCGGGAGTTTAAGGGAGCAGTTCTTC.

Concerning this clone itself: This same CDR3 is encoded by further DNA sequences in the sample. This rearrangement joins TRBV24-1 to TRBJ2-1, with D possibly matching TRBD1 (6 bases). Germline V lookup: CDR1 KGHDR, CDR2 SFDVKD. The CDR3 is made up of 14 amino acids. The V and J ends lost 3 bases and 7 bases respectively, with 12 bases between them. The CDR3 DNA reads as TGTGCCACCAGTGATCGCTACAGGGAGAATGAGCAGTTCTTC. Translating gives CATSDRYRENEQFF.

The J gene is TRBJ1-3, the V gene TRBV5-1, with 8 bases identical to TRBD1. This CDR3 contains 16 residues. J lost 0 bases, V lost 4 bases, and 6 bases had no gene match. Germline V gene sequence: CDR1 SGHRS, CDR2 YFSETQ. The CDR3 sequence: CASSVTGAGSGNTIYF. The CDR3 DNA is TGCGCCAGCAGCGTGACAGGGGCCGGCTCTGGAAACACCATATATTTT.